This T cell receptor beta chain originates from a study of brain T cells in children with intractable seizures. Study results and caveats: Patients' HCMV serostatus was unknown; virus specificity rests on CDR3 similarity alone. Clones missing pre-surgery may reflect undersampling of that blood sample.

Sequencing was limited to surgery cases with top T cell transcript signatures in brain tissue. Patients received at least one anti-epileptic drug before surgery. On this clone: Its target is unknown.

The CDR3 totals 16 residues. Germline V gene sequence: CDR1 LGHDT, CDR2 YNNKEL (reference sequence). V was pared by 0 bases and J by 4 bases, with 3 bases of the junction left unmatched. Sequencing was performed with immunoSEQ multiplex PCR; in TCRdb, only in-frame clones are kept and a portion is missing. The sample has 110,000 or so clones; 85% to 95% are singletons. Sequences were derived from peripheral blood, sampled at surgery. This sequence was found in a boy in the first two years of life with hemimegalencephaly and intractable seizures. The chain couples TRBV3-1 (or the pseudogene TRBV3-2) to TRBJ2-1; 10 bases match TRBD2. CDR3 region: CASSQDTSGTYNEQFF. CDR3 nucleotide sequence: TGTGCCAGCAGCCAAGATACTAGCGGGACGTACAATGAGCAGTTCTTC.